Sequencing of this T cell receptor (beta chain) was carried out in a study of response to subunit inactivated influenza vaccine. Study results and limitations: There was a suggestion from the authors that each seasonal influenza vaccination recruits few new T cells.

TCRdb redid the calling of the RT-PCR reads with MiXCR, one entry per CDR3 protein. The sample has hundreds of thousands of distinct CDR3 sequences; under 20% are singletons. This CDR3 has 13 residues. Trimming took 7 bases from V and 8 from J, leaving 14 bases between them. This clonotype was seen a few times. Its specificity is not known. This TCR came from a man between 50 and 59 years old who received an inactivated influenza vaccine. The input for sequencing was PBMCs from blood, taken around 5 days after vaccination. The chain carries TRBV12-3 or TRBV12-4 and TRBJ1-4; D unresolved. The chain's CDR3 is CASNLAGIEKLFF. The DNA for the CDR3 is TGTGCCAGCAATCTGGCAGGAATAGAAAAACTGTTTTTT.